This T cell receptor (beta chain) was retrieved from a study of T cells in Graves' hyperthyroidism and ophthalmopathy. Points on this clonotype: Its antigen is not known.

J lost 2 bases, V lost 5 bases, and 4 bases had no gene match. CDR3 size: 15 residues. Germline-derived CDR1 and CDR2 are SNHLY and FYNNEI. Absent ophthalmopathy progression within 18 months defined stable Graves' hyperthyroidism. Using RNA transcripts as the source, TCR beta CDR3 regions were amplified. First-round RT-PCR with HTBI primers amplified the TCR CDR3 region. TCRdb reprocessed the multiplex PCR reads via MiXCR and lists one record per CDR3 protein. The table lists under 700,000 distinct CDR3 sequences, about 43% of them singletons, with approximately 8.2% in the top ten. Study results and caveats: For ophthalmopathy, model prediction preceded onset by a median 6.5 months.

The material sequenced was peripheral blood or thyroid tissue (not recorded which). The chain combines TRBV2 with TRBJ2-7, with 12 bases fitting TRBD2. The receptor's source is a woman aged 18-29 years with Graves' hyperthyroidism. The CDR3 protein is CASSKTSGRPYEQYF. CDR3 nucleotide sequence: TGTGCCAGCAGTAAGACTAGCGGGAGACCCTACGAGCAGTACTTC.